This TCR beta chain was captured in a study of OX40 agonist ivuxolimab in advanced cancers. Study-wide context: Every 2 weeks, patients received ivuxolimab intravenously, dosed at 0.01 to 10 mg/kg. Overall study results and limits: Among patients with partial responses at 0.1-3.0 mg/kg, clonal expansion was among the lowest.

The V and J ends lost 0 bases and 10 bases respectively, with 10 bases between them. This CDR3 region has 14 residues. CDR1 and CDR2 from the germline V gene are LNHDA and SQIVND (reference sequence). If patients had autoimmune disease history or systemic immunosuppression, they were excluded. Blood sampling was done at baseline, cycle 4 day 1, and cycle 7 day 1. Details on this clone: Antigen specificity is unknown.

Libraries were prepared by immunoSEQ multiplex PCR; TCRdb keeps only in-frame clonotypes and omits some of them. This table has fewer than 60,000 clones, approximately 90% appearing once. This chain joins TRBV19 and TRBJ1-6; D uncertain. The sequenced sample was CD4+ or CD8+ T cells sorted from blood, obtained in a trial of the OX40 agonist ivuxolimab. The sequence was obtained from an adult with an advanced solid tumor such as melanoma, head and neck, liver or kidney cancer. The CDR3 DNA reads TGTGCCAGTAGTATAGAGGGCGGTTACTCACCCCTCCACTTT. This encodes CASSIEGGYSPLHF. The entire variable domain, with the rest obtained from reference TRBV19 and TRBJ1-6, is as follows: DGGITQSPKYLFRKEGQNVTLSCEQNLNHDAMYWYRQDPGQGLRLIYYSQIVNDFQKGDIAEGYSVSREKKESFPLTVTSAQKNPTAFYLCASSIEGGYSPLHFGNGTRLTVT.